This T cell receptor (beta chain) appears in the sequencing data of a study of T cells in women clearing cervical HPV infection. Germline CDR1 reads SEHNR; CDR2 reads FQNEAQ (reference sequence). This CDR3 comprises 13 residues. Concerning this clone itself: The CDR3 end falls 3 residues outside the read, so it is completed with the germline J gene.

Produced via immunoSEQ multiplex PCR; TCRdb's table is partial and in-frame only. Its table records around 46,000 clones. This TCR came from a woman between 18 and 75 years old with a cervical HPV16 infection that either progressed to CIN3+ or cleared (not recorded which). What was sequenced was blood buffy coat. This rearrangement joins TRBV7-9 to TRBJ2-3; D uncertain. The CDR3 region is CASSLARKETQYF. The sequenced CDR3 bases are TGTGCCAGCAGCTTAGCCAGGAAAGAGACG.